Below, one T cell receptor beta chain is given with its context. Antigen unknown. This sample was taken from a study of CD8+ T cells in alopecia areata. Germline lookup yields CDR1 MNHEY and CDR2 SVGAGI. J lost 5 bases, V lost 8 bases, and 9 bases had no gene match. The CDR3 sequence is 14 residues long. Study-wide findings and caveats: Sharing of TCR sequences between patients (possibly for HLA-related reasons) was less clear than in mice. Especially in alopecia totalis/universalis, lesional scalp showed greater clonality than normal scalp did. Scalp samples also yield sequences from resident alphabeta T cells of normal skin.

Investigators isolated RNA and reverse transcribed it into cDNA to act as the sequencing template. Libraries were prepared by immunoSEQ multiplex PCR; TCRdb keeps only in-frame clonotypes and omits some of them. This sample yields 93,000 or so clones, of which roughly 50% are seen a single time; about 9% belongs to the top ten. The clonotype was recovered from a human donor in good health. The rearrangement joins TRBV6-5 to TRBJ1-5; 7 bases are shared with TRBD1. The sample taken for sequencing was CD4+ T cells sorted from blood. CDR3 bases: TGTGCCAGCTCAATCTGGGACAGCGATCAGCCCCAGCATTTT. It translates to CASSIWDSDQPQHF.